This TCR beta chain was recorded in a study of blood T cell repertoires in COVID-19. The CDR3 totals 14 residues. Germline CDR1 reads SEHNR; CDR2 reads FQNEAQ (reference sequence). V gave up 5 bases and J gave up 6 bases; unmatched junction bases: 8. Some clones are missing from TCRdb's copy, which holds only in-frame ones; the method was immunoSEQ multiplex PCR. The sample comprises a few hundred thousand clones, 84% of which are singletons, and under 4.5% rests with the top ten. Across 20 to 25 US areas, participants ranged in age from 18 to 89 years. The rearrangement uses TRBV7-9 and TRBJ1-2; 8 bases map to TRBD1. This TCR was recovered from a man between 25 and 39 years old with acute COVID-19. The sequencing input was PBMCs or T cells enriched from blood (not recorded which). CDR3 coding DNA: TGTGCCAGCAGCCCGGAACCAGGGGGCCATGGCTACACCTTC. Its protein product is CASSPEPGGHGYTF. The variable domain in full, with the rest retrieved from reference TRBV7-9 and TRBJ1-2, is DTGVSQNPRHKITKRGQNVTFRCDPISEHNRLYWYRQTLGQGPEFLTYFQNEAQLEKSRLLSDRFSAERPKGSFSTLEIQRTEQGDSAMYLCASSPEPGGHGYTFGSGTRLTVV.